This T cell receptor (beta chain) was sequenced in a study of cytomegalovirus exposure and HLA in healthy donors. Whole-study results and caveats: TCR beta chains numbering under 200 were designated cytomegalovirus-associated.

PCR used 60 Vbeta primers and 13 Jbeta primers. Produced via immunoSEQ multiplex PCR; TCRdb's table is partial and in-frame only. The sample includes tens of thousands of clones, 90% to 95% of them seen just once. The ends were cut back, 5 bases at V and 4 bases at J, with 18 bases in the middle. The CDR3 is made up of 16 amino acids. Per the germline V gene, CDR1 is MNHEY and CDR2 is SMNVEV (reference sequence). Comments on this clone: Its target is not known.

The rearrangement uses TRBV27 and TRBJ2-1, with a tentative D call TRBD2 (6 bases). The sequence was collected from a woman aged 18-35 years in good health and CMV-seronegative. What was sequenced was PBMCs. The DNA of the CDR3 is TGTGCCAGCAGTACCCGGCGGGGTACTGGGTACAATGAGCAGTTCTTC. Encoded protein: CASSTRRGTGYNEQFF.